These T cell receptor beta chains were read from a single sample in a study of blood T cell repertoires in COVID-19. This table comes from immunoSEQ multiplex PCR, and its TCRdb copy is limited to in-frame clones, with some not included. This table has fewer than 250,000 clones, about nine tenths appearing once. Input material: peripheral blood. The receptors shown here come from a man aged 50 to 59 with COVID-19, enrolled during active disease. Both conserved end residues are part of each CDR3. A D gene is named only where the DNA matches it firmly. Where a row states a size, it is once, few, many or the class of an expanded clone; other rows omit it.

TGTGCCAGCAGAAAGCGGGGGGGCTCTTTTGAGCAGTTCTTC,CASRKRGGSFEQFF,-,TRBV6-5,TRBD2,TRBJ2-1
TGTGCCAGCAGCCCAAGACCGCTCGGGGGCTACACCTTC,CASSPRPLGGYTF,-,TRBV9,-,TRBJ1-2
TGTGCCAGCAGCCCAAACCCAAAGGACAGGGCGAACACTGAAGCTTTCTTT,CASSPNPKDRANTEAFF,once,TRBV7-3,TRBD1,TRBJ1-1
TGTGCCAGCAGCACGCGGACAGGGCCCAGCTCTGGAAACACCATATATTTT,CASSTRTGPSSGNTIYF,once,TRBV9,TRBD1,TRBJ1-3
TGTGCCAGCAGTTTCGGGACTAGCGAACGATACCTATACGAGCAGTACTTC,CASSFGTSERYLYEQYF,-,TRBV27,TRBD2,TRBJ2-7
TGTGCCAGTAGTATCTTCCAGGGGAATCAGCCCCAGCATTTT,CASSIFQGNQPQHF,-,TRBV19,-,TRBJ1-5
TGTGCCACCAGACGTAGCGGGACTAGCACAGATACGCAGTATTTT,CATRRSGTSTDTQYF,-,TRBV15,TRBD2,TRBJ2-3
TGTGCCAGCAGCTGGGGCGCGGGAAATAACTATGGCTACACCTTC,CASSWGAGNNYGYTF,-,TRBV5-5,-,TRBJ1-2
TGTGCCACCAGTGATAATGGACTAGCGGGGGTAAATGAGCAGTTCTTC,CATSDNGLAGVNEQFF,-,TRBV24-1,TRBD2,TRBJ2-1
TGTGCCAGCTCAGCCCTGGGACAGGGGGTGAGTTCACCCCTCCACTTT,CASSALGQGVSSPLHF,-,TRBV18,TRBD1,TRBJ1-6
TGTGCCAGCAGTTCAACTAGCGGGAGTGGAGCAGATACGCAGTATTTT,CASSSTSGSGADTQYF,-,TRBV6-2/TRBV6-3,TRBD2,TRBJ2-3
TGTGCCAGCAGCTTTACAGGGGGCGAAGGCTATGGCTACACCTTC,CASSFTGGEGYGYTF,-,TRBV7-3,TRBD1,TRBJ1-2
TGTGCCAGCAGCGCCCAGCCGGGGGGGGGCGACAATGAGCAGTTCTTC,CASSAQPGGGDNEQFF,-,TRBV11-1,TRBD2,TRBJ2-1
TGTGCCAGCAGCTCTCAACAGGGAACTGAAGCTTTCTTT,CASSSQQGTEAFF,-,TRBV7-3,-,TRBJ1-1
TGCGCCAGCAGCCCCTCAGGACAGGGCCTTAATGAAAAACTGTTTTTT,CASSPSGQGLNEKLFF,-,TRBV4-1,TRBD1,TRBJ1-4
TGTGCCAGCAGTTTTCATAAACAGGGAACGAGCAATCAGCCCCAGCATTTT,CASSFHKQGTSNQPQHF,-,TRBV6-2/TRBV6-3,-,TRBJ1-5
TGTGCCAGCAGGGAGGACAGGGGGCAATACGAGCAGTACTTC,CASREDRGQYEQYF,-,TRBV2,TRBD1,TRBJ2-7
TGTGCCATCAGGCAACGGACAGGCGGCGAGAACACTGAAGCTTTCTTT,CAIRQRTGGENTEAFF,-,TRBV10-3,TRBD1,TRBJ1-1
TGTGCCAGCAGCGCGTCGGCGGGTGAAGCTTTCTTT,CASSASAGEAFF,few,TRBV9,-,TRBJ1-1
TGTGCCAGCAGGCAGGACATCTCCTACGAGCAGTACTTC,CASRQDISYEQYF,-,TRBV2,-,TRBJ2-7
TGTGCCTGGAGTGCACAGGGGGTCGAGCAGTTCTTC,CAWSAQGVEQFF,-,TRBV30,TRBD1,TRBJ2-1
TGCGCCAGCAGTCAGGACAGGGGCTATCAGCCCCAGCATTTT,CASSQDRGYQPQHF,-,TRBV4-3,TRBD1,TRBJ1-5
TGTGCCAGCAGCTCCCGCGGGGGAAACACTGAAGCTTTCTTT,CASSSRGGNTEAFF,-,TRBV5-4,-,TRBJ1-1
TGTGCCAGCAGTTACAGCGCCTATGGCTACACCTTC,CASSYSAYGYTF,-,TRBV6-2/TRBV6-3,-,TRBJ1-2
TGTGCCAGCAGCCACCCGTCGGGCGGGGGTACCCAAGAGACCCAGTACTTC,CASSHPSGGGTQETQYF,-,TRBV14,TRBD2,TRBJ2-5
TGCGCCAGCAGCCAAGGGGCGGACATCGGGACTGAAGCTTTCTTT,CASSQGADIGTEAFF,-,TRBV4-3,-,TRBJ1-1
TGTGCCTGGAGTGTATTGGGGGGCGGGGAGCTGTTTTTT,CAWSVLGGGELFF,-,TRBV30,-,TRBJ2-2
TGTGCCAGCAGCCCCCCATTGGGGGAGGGCCAAGAGACCCAGTACTTC,CASSPPLGEGQETQYF,-,TRBV11-2,TRBD2,TRBJ2-5
TGTGCCAGTAGCGATCTAGCGGGGAGAAGCAGTACCGGGGAGCTGTTTTTT,CASSDLAGRSSTGELFF,-,TRBV19,TRBD2,TRBJ2-2
TGTGCCAGCAGACAGGGTAGGTTTAATGAAAAACTGTTTTTT,CASRQGRFNEKLFF,-,TRBV6-5,-,TRBJ1-4
TGTGCCAGCAGCGCGACAGGGGTCGGGAATTCACCCCTCCACTTT,CASSATGVGNSPLHF,-,TRBV7-2,TRBD1,TRBJ1-6
TGTGCCAGCAGCGCAGGGCTTACCAATCAGCCCCAGCATTTT,CASSAGLTNQPQHF,few,TRBV5-4,-,TRBJ1-5
TGTGCCATCAGCGAGACAGGGGGAGGCACAGATACGCAGTATTTT,CAISETGGGTDTQYF,-,TRBV10-3,TRBD1,TRBJ2-3
TGTGCCAGCAGCCCCACGGGGACGAACACCGGGGAGCTGTTTTTT,CASSPTGTNTGELFF,-,TRBV5-6,-,TRBJ2-2
TGTGCCAGCAGTGTGGCCCAACCCCATGAGCAGTTCTTC,CASSVAQPHEQFF,-,TRBV2,-,TRBJ2-1
TGCGCCAGCAGCCCCACAGGATTGGGGCTGGGCACCGGGGAGCTGTTTTTT,CASSPTGLGLGTGELFF,-,TRBV4-3,-,TRBJ2-2
TGTGCCAGCAGCTTAGTAGGGGAGGGGGGACAACAGTTCTTC,CASSLVGEGGQQFF,-,TRBV11-3,-,TRBJ2-1
TGTGCCAGCTCACCGGTACAGGTTAGCACAGATACGCAGTATTTT,CASSPVQVSTDTQYF,-,TRBV18,-,TRBJ2-3
TGCGCCAGCAGCTTGGCCCCCGGGACAACCCAAGAGACCCAGTACTTC,CASSLAPGTTQETQYF,-,TRBV5-1,-,TRBJ2-5
TGCGCCAGCAGCCCGACGACAGGGGGAGATCGGCCCCAGCATTTT,CASSPTTGGDRPQHF,-,TRBV5-1,TRBD1,TRBJ1-5
TGTGCCAGCAGCTTCGGCGGGAGCTCCACAGATACGCAGTATTTT,CASSFGGSSTDTQYF,-,TRBV7-8,TRBD2,TRBJ2-3